These 31 T cell receptor beta chains were sequenced from one sample in a study of cytomegalovirus exposure and HLA in healthy donors. PCR was performed using 60 Vbeta and 13 Jbeta primers. The method was immunoSEQ multiplex PCR; TCRdb's version includes in-frame clones alone and lacks a portion of them. This table has 80,000 to 130,000 clones, under 80% appearing once. Sequenced sample: PBMCs. All receptors come from a woman between 45 and 60 years old in good health and CMV-seropositive.

This sequence joins TRBV5-1 and TRBJ2-3, with D possibly TRBD2 on 5 matching bases. V was shortened by 4 bases and J by 9 bases, with 15 bases between the two germline ends. CDR3 length: 13 residues. CDR1 SGHRS and CDR2 YFSETQ come from the germline V gene. The CDR3 DNA reads TGCGCCAGCAGCCCGGAAGAACGGGGAACGCAGTATTTT. Amino acid sequence: CASSPEERGTQYF.

There are a few counts of this clone. This sequence joins TRBV9 and TRBJ2-2; D gene ambiguous. Trimming took 0 bases from V and 3 from J, leaving 15 bases between them. Germline CDR1 SGDLS, CDR2 YYNGEE. The CDR3 extends over 17 amino acids. The CDR3 coding sequence is TGTGCCAGCAGCGTAGGGTTCCGCCGGTCCGACACCGGGGAGCTGTTTTTT. It yields the protein CASSVGFRRSDTGELFF.

The chain carries TRBV5-1 and TRBJ1-5; perhaps TRBD1 as D (5 bases). CDR3 length: 16 amino acids. CDR1 and CDR2 (germline): SGHRS, YFSETQ. V gave up 0 bases and J gave up 1 base, with 11 bases separating them. CDR3 nucleotide sequence: TGCGCCAGCAGCTTGGGGACGGGGGAAAGCAATCAGCCCCAGCATTTT. This encodes CASSLGTGESNQPQHF.

The chain recombines TRBV7-8 with TRBJ2-6, with TRBD2 identical over 10 bases. Germline V gives CDR1 SGHVS, CDR2 FQNEAQ. V was clipped by 0 bases and J by 0 bases; unmatched bases: 11. The CDR3 contains 21 residues. CDR3 nucleotide sequence: TGTGCCAGCAGCTTAGCAAGGGCTAGCGGGGGTTACCGCTCTGGGGCCAACGTCCTGACTTTC. Protein sequence: CASSLARASGGYRSGANVLTF.

The genes are TRBV11-2 and TRBJ2-3; D unresolved. Deletions cut 6 bases from V and 0 bases from J, with 4 bases between. Germline V gene data show CDR1 as SGHAT and CDR2 as FQNNGV. The CDR3 contains 12 residues. As DNA, the CDR3 is TGTGCCAGCAGTTCTAGCACAGATACGCAGTATTTT. This codes for CASSSSTDTQYF.

CDR3 in DNA: TGCGCCAGCAGCCATACAAGGGGGCTGTTATCTCAGCCCCAGCATTTT. This gives the protein CASSHTRGLLSQPQHF. V gene TRBV4-1 combines with J gene TRBJ1-5; 7 positions agree with TRBD1. Trimming cost V 3 bases and J 6 bases; bases outside gene matches: 11. Germline CDR1 reads MGHRA; CDR2 reads YSYEKL. The CDR3 consists of 16 residues.

Of note for this clone: One end of the junction varies from germline; a read error may be responsible. The chain joins TRBV6-1 to TRBJ1-2, with TRBD1 as a possible D gene (5 bases). The germline V gene encodes CDR1 MNHNS and CDR2 SASEGT. This CDR3 spans 10 amino acids. The CDR3 loop reads CASSPRGTDF. Here the CDR3 DNA reads TGTGCCAGCAGTCCGCGGGGGACTGACTTC.

The chain employs TRBV29-1 and TRBJ1-2; D ambiguous. Looked up from germline, CDR1 is SQVTM and CDR2 is ANQGSEA. Trimming pared 4 bases from V and 6 bases from J, leaving 15 bases between. The CDR3 is 13 residues long. CDR3: CSVAPTGDHGYTF. Written as DNA, the CDR3 is TGCAGCGTTGCCCCCACGGGTGATCATGGCTACACCTTC. The full variable domain, rest sourced from reference TRBV29-1 and TRBJ1-2, is SAVISQKPSRDICQRGTSLTIQCQVDSQVTMMFWYRQQPGQSLTLIATANQGSEATYESGFVIDKFPISRPNLTFSTLTVSNMSPEDSSIYLCSVAPTGDHGYTFGSGTRLTVV.

The chain recombines TRBV6-6 with TRBJ1-1; 7 bases fit TRBD1. The CDR3 has 13 residues. The germline V gene has CDR1 MNHNY and CDR2 SVGAGI (reference sequence). The J segment lost 4 bases and the V segment lost 5 bases, leaving 4 bases of the junction unmatched. The DNA of the CDR3 is TGTGCCAGCAGTCAAACAGGGGTCACTGAAGCTTTCTTT. Translation gives CASSQTGVTEAFF.

The chain is built from TRBV12-5 and TRBJ2-5; no definite D call. With the DNA end fitting TRBJ2-7 better, the J assignment may be wrong. The CDR3 is made up of 14 amino acids. CDR1 is LGHNT and CDR2 is FRNRAP in the germline V gene. The CDR3 nucleotides read TGTGCTAGTGGCCCCGCCGACAATCCCTACGAGCAGTACTTC. Translating gives CASGPADNPYEQYF.

About this clone itself: Distinct nucleotide sequences in the sample also encode this CDR3. The V gene is TRBV9, the J gene TRBJ2-2; D possibly corresponds to TRBD1 (5 bases). This CDR3 contains 12 residues. From germline, CDR1 is SGDLS and CDR2 YYNGEE. With 4 bases removed from V and 5 bases from J, the gap between germline ends came to 6 bases. In nucleotides, the CDR3 is TGTGCCAGCAGCCCAGGGACCGGGGAGCTGTTTTTT. Residues: CASSPGTGELFF.

The chain uses TRBV6-1 and TRBJ1-1; 11 nucleotides match TRBD1. The CDR3 consists of 16 residues. V trimming: 3 bases; J trimming: 2 bases; junction bases outside the gene matches: 5. Looked up from germline, CDR1 is MNHNS and CDR2 is SASEGT. The CDR3 nucleotides read TGTGCCAGCAGTGATTGGGACAGGGGGTTCAACACTGAAGCTTTCTTT. It specifies CASSDWDRGFNTEAFF.

The CDR3 DNA is TGCGCCAGCAGCTTAAAGAGACAGGACGAAGAGACCCAGTACTTC. This sequence encodes CASSLKRQDEETQYF. This rearrangement joins TRBV5-1 to TRBJ2-5; D might be TRBD1 (6 bases). The CDR3 consists of 15 residues. Germline loops: CDR1 SGHRS, CDR2 YFSETQ. V was pared by 2 bases and J by 3 bases, with 14 bases between.

This chain connects TRBV9 to TRBJ1-1, with D possibly TRBD1 on 6 matching bases. This CDR3 comprises 14 residues. Germline V CDR1 and CDR2: SGDLS, YYNGEE. V shed 3 bases and J shed 1 base, with 10 bases lying between them. As DNA, the CDR3 is TGTGCCAGCAGCGCCGGGACAACGAACACTGAAGCTTTCTTT. It encodes CASSAGTTNTEAFF.

The chain combines TRBV9 with TRBJ2-7, with D possibly TRBD1 on 6 matching bases. Germline assignment: CDR1 SGDLS and CDR2 YYNGEE. The CDR3 is 13 residues long. Trimming pared 5 bases from V and 4 bases from J, leaving 13 bases between. CDR3 DNA: TGTGCCAGCAGTTTCAGGGGAGATTACGAGCAGTACTTC. It translates to CASSFRGDYEQYF. Using reference TRBV9 and TRBJ2-7 for the parts outside the CDR3, the full variable domain is DSGVTQTPKHLITATGQRVTLRCSPRSGDLSVYWYQQSLDQGLQFLIQYYNGEERAKGNILERFSAQQFPDLHSELNLSSLELGDSALYFCASSFRGDYEQYFGPGTRLTVT.

V gene TRBV9 combines with J gene TRBJ2-3, with D possibly being TRBD2 (5 bases). CDR1 and CDR2 (germline): SGDLS, YYNGEE. The CDR3 loop spans 17 amino acids. V was trimmed by 2 bases and J by 5 bases, leaving 21 bases between them. CDR3 DNA: TGTGCCAGCAGCGTGGGCCGGAATGCGGACGCGGGAGATACGCAGTATTTT. It translates to CASSVGRNADAGDTQYF.

This chain links TRBV5-1 with TRBJ1-2; D may be TRBD1 (5 bases). Per the germline V gene, CDR1 is SGHRS and CDR2 is YFSETQ. CDR3 size: 16 residues. Trimming cost V 2 bases and J 0 bases, with 14 bases left between them. Here the CDR3 reads CASSFAPGSANYGYTF. Written as DNA, the CDR3 is TGCGCCAGCAGCTTCGCGCCAGGGTCAGCTAACTATGGCTACACCTTC.

This clone showed up just a few times. Mismatch with germline at one junction end may stem from a read error. V gene TRBV29-1 combines with J gene TRBJ1-4; D gene unclear. The CDR3 loop spans 13 amino acids. Germline loops: CDR1 SQVTM, CDR2 ANQGSEA. CDR3 amino acids: CSAEVHSNEKLFF. CDR3 nucleotides: TGCAGCGCTGAAGTCCACTCTAATGAAAAACTGTTTTTT.

This clone appeared a single time. The chain couples TRBV4-2 to TRBJ2-7, with TRBD1 identical over 11 bases. Germline CDR1 reads LGHNA; CDR2 reads YNFKEQ. J was trimmed by 4 bases and V by 0 bases; bases with no gene match: 5. The CDR3 has 16 residues. The CDR3 reads CASSQDRGTGGYEQYF. Written as DNA, the CDR3 is TGTGCCAGCAGCCAAGATCGTGGGACAGGGGGGTACGAGCAGTACTTC.

This clone was observed a handful of times. The chain joins TRBV9 to TRBJ1-2; no clear D gene. The CDR3 is made up of 14 amino acids. With 0 bases removed from V and 4 bases from J, the gap between germline ends came to 10 bases. Germline CDR1 and CDR2: SGDLS and YYNGEE. CDR3 amino acids: CASSVGDNAYGYTF. For the CDR3, the DNA is TGTGCCAGCAGCGTAGGAGACAACGCCTATGGCTACACCTTC.

This clone has only a few counts. Mismatch with germline at one junction end may stem from a read error. Different DNA sequences within this sample yield the same CDR3. The V call is TRBV4-1, the J call TRBJ1-1; no definite D call. Germline CDR1 and CDR2: MGHRA and YSYEKL. The CDR3 length is 13 residues. CDR3 protein: CASSLKMNSEAFF. CDR3 in DNA: TGCGCCAGCAGCCTTAAGATGAACAGTGAAGCTTTCTTT.

This clone has more than one count but fewer than ten. V gene TRBV4-2 combines with J gene TRBJ2-5, with unresolved D. The CDR3 loop spans 13 amino acids. Germline V lookup: CDR1 LGHNA, CDR2 YNFKEQ. V gave up 0 bases and J gave up 9 bases, with 11 bases separating them. This CDR3 is CASSQDLSLAQYF. In DNA form, the CDR3 reads TGTGCCAGCAGCCAAGATTTAAGCTTAGCCCAGTACTTC.

The rearrangement links TRBV29-1 to TRBJ1-3; 10 positions match TRBD1. CDR1 is SQVTM, CDR2 ANQGSEA, per germline. Trimming at V came to 4 bases and at J to 1 base, leaving 10 bases not matched to a gene. The CDR3 has 17 amino acids. CDR3 sequence reads: CSVALTTGGSSGNTIYF. The CDR3 nucleotides read TGCAGCGTTGCCCTTACGACAGGGGGCTCTTCTGGAAACACCATATATTTT.

V usage is TRBV10-3 and J usage is TRBJ2-1; a possible D gene is TRBD1 (6 bases). V shed 6 bases and J shed 3 bases, with 12 bases lying between them. The CDR3 has 14 amino acids. Germline CDR1 ENHRY, CDR2 SYGVKD. The CDR3 loop is CAISPGGRYNEQFF. CDR3 sequence (DNA): TGTGCCATCAGCCCTGGGGGCCGCTACAATGAGCAGTTCTTC.

This sequence joins TRBV6-1 and TRBJ1-1; D might be TRBD1 (5 bases). The ends were cut back, 7 bases at V and 5 bases at J, with 17 bases in the middle. Germline V gene data show CDR1 as MNHNS and CDR2 as SASEGT. The CDR3 sequence is 14 residues long. For the CDR3, the DNA is TGTGCCAGCATCATTTCAGGGATGCTAACTGAAGCTTTCTTT. It encodes CASIISGMLTEAFF.

The chain links TRBV7-3 to TRBJ1-5, with TRBD1 matching 7 bases. Germline V lookup: CDR1 SGHTA, CDR2 FQGTGA. The CDR3 consists of 17 residues. J lost 6 bases, V lost 4 bases, and 15 bases had no gene match. CDR3 amino acids: CASSSNSRQGRGQPQHF. CDR3 coding DNA: TGTGCCAGCAGCTCCAACTCTCGACAGGGAAGAGGTCAGCCCCAGCATTTT.

There are a few counts of this clone. CDR3 nucleotide sequence: TGTGCCTGGAGTCCCCGGGGGGGTCTTTTAATCAATGAGCAGTTCTTC. Its translation: CAWSPRGGLLINEQFF. This rearrangement joins TRBV30 to TRBJ2-1; 8 bases are shared with TRBD2. Trimming at V came to 2 bases and at J to 6 bases, leaving 12 bases not matched to a gene. Germline V gene sequence: CDR1 GTSNPN, CDR2 SVGIG (reference sequence). This CDR3 region has 16 residues.

The chain has TRBV5-1 and TRBJ2-3; tentative D call: TRBD1 (6 bases). The CDR3 is 13 residues long. V was cut by 6 bases and J by 4 bases, with 12 bases left in between. Per germline, CDR1 SGHRS and CDR2 YFSETQ. The CDR3 nucleotides read TGCGCCAGCAACAGGGTTGCAGCAGATACGCAGTATTTT. Translation gives CASNRVAADTQYF.

The J gene is TRBJ2-2, the V gene TRBV29-1; 8 nucleotides line up with TRBD2. V lost 6 bases, J lost 1 base, and 10 bases stayed unmatched. The CDR3 runs 16 residues. CDR1 is SQVTM and CDR2 is ANQGSEA in the germline V gene. DNA of the CDR3: TGCAGCGTCAATAAAGAGCGGGGGCGGAACACCGGGGAGCTGTTTTTT. Translating it yields CSVNKERGRNTGELFF.

This clone was detected a few times. The chain is built from TRBV7-3 and TRBJ2-2; 9 bases align to TRBD2. Looked up from germline, CDR1 is SGHTA and CDR2 is FQGTGA. The CDR3 extends over 19 amino acids. Trimming cost V 2 bases and J 5 bases; bases outside gene matches: 15. For the CDR3, the DNA is TGTGCCAGCAGCTTAGTTCTTCTAGCGGGGAGACCTGGGACCGGGGAGCTGTTTTTT. Encoded protein: CASSLVLLAGRPGTGELFF.

This chain joins TRBV7-3 and TRBJ2-4; D may be TRBD2 (6 bases). V was cut by 6 bases and J by 7 bases, with 10 bases left in between. CDR3 length: 12 amino acids. Germline lookup yields CDR1 SGHTA and CDR2 FQGTGA. CDR3 nucleotides: TGTGCCAGCAGGGTCGCGGGGAACATTCAGTACTTC. It yields the protein CASRVAGNIQYF.